Below, one T cell receptor beta chain is given with its context. Its target is not known. Germline lookup yields CDR1 LGHNA and CDR2 YNFKEQ. The V and J ends lost 0 bases and 12 bases, in that order; junction bases with no gene match: 8. This CDR3 region has 14 residues. The entry originates in a study of T cell responses to AZD1222 COVID-19 vaccine. Study outcomes and limitations: The donors showed a predominance of white British ancestry and of females, with possible underestimation of clonal diversity. Targeting of unmutated variant regions was reportedly seen in nearly half of spike-specific TCRs. Two AZD1222 doses significantly raised spike-specific TCR breadth and depth over controls.

The assay was immunoSEQ multiplex PCR, and TCRdb's table has in-frame clones only and misses some. The sample has more than 150,000 clones, roughly 94% seen once. The receptor comes from an adult who received the AZD1222 COVID-19 vaccine. The specimen comprised peripheral blood, sampled 28 days after the second AZD1222 dose. J is TRBJ2-1 and V is TRBV4-2, with TRBD2 matching 7 bases. CDR3 bases: TGTGCCAGCAGCCAAGAAATCTGGGGGAGGGCGCAGTTCTTC. It yields the protein CASSQEIWGRAQFF.